This T cell receptor beta chain was profiled in a study of immune evolution from preneoplasia to lung adenocarcinoma. Study-wide results and caveats: Later-stage lesions seemingly showed higher T cell density and diversity than normal lung.

The count of this clone is one. Its target is unknown. Germline V gene sequence: CDR1 SGHDT, CDR2 YYEEEE. V was cut by 3 bases and J by 0 bases, with 13 bases left in between. CDR3 length: 15 amino acids. Assay used: immunoSEQ multiplex PCR; TCRdb lists only in-frame clones, some missing. The data contain 12,000 or so clones, about 83% of them singletons. This sequence originates from a person over 45 with lung adenocarcinoma. Material: FFPE tissue from an adenomatous hyperplasia lung lesion. The subset here: atypical adenomatous hyperplasia (AAH), lung preneoplasia. The chain carries TRBV5-6 and TRBJ2-7, with D perhaps TRBD2 (6 bases). CDR3 DNA: TGTGCCAGCAGCTCGGTTCAGCGGGTCTCCTACGAGCAGTACTTC. Protein product: CASSSVQRVSYEQYF.